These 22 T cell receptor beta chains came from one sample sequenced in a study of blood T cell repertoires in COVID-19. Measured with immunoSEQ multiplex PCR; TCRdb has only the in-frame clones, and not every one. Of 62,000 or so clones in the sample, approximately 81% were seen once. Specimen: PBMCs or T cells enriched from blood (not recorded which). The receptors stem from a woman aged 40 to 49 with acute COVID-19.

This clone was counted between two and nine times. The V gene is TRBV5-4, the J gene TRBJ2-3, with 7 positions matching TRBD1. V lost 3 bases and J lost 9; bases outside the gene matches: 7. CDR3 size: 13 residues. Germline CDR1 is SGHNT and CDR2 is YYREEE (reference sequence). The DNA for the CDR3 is TGTGCCAGCAGCTATGACAGGGAGACCACGCAGTATTTT. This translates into CASSYDRETTQYF.

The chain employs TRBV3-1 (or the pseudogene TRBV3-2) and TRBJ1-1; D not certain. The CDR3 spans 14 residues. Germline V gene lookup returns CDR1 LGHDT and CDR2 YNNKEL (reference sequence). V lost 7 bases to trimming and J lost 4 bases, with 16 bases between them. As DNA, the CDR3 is TGTGCCAGCACCCAGGCAGTTCCGGGCACTGAAGCTTTCTTT. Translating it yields CASTQAVPGTEAFF.

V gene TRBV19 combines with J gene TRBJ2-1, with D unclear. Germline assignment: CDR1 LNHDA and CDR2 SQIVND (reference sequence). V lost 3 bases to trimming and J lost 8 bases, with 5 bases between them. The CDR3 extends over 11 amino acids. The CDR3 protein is CASSILHEQFF. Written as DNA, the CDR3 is TGTGCCAGTAGTATCCTACATGAGCAGTTCTTC.

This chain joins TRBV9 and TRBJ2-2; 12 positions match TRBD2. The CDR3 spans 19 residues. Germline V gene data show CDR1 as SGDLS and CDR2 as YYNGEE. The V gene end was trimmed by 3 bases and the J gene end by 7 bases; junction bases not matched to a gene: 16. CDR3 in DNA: TGTGCCAGCAGCGGGCTGAGACGGGCTAGCGGGGGGGCCAGCGGGGAGCTGTTTTTT. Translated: CASSGLRRASGGASGELFF. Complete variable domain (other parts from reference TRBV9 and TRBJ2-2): DSGVTQTPKHLITATGQRVTLRCSPRSGDLSVYWYQQSLDQGLQFLIQYYNGEERAKGNILERFSAQQFPDLHSELNLSSLELGDSALYFCASSGLRRASGGASGELFFGEGSRLTVL.

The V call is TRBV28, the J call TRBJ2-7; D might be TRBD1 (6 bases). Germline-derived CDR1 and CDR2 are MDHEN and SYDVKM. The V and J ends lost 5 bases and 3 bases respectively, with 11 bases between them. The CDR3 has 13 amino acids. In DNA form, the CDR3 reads TGTGCCAGCAGTCTCGGACAGAACTACGAGCAGTACTTC. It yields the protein CASSLGQNYEQYF.

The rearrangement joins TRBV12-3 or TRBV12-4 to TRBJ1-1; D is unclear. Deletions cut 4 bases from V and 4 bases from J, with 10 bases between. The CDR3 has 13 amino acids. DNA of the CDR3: TGTGCCAGCAGTTCGGGAGTGGCCACTGAAGCTTTCTTT. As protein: CASSSGVATEAFF.

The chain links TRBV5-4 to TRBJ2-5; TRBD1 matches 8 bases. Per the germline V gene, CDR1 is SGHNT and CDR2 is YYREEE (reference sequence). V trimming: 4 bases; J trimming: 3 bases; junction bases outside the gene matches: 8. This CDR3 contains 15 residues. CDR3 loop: CASSPTGGWEETQYF. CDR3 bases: TGTGCCAGCAGCCCTACAGGGGGTTGGGAAGAGACCCAGTACTTC.

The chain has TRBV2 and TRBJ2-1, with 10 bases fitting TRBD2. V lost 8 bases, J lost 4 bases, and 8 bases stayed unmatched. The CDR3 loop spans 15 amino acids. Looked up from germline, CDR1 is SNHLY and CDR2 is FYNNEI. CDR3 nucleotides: TGTGCCAGCGAGGTCGTTAGCGGGGGGTACAATGAGCAGTTCTTC. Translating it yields CASEVVSGGYNEQFF.

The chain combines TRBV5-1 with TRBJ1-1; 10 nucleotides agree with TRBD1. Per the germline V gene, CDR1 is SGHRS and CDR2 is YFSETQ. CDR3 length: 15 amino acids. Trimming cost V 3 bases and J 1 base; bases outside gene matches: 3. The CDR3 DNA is TGCGCCAGCAGCTGGACAGGGGGAGGGAACACTGAAGCTTTCTTT. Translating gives CASSWTGGGNTEAFF.

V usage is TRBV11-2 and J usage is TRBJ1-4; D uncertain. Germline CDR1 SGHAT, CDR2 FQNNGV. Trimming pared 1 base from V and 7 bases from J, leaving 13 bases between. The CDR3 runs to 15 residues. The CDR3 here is CASSLVGGPPEKLFF. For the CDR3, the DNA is TGTGCCAGCAGCTTAGTTGGCGGGCCTCCTGAAAAACTGTTTTTT.

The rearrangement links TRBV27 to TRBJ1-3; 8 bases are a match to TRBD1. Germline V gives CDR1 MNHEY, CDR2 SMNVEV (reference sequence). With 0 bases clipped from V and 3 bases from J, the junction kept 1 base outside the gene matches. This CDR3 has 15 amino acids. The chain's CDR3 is CASSLSGTGGNTIYF. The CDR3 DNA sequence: TGTGCCAGCAGTTTATCAGGGACAGGTGGAAACACCATATATTTT.

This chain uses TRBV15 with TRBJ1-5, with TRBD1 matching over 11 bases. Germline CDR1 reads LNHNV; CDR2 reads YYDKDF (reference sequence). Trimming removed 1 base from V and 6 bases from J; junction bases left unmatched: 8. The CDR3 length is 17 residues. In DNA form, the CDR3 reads TGTGCCACCAGCAGAGGACTCCGGACAGGGGGCTCTCAGCCCCAGCATTTT. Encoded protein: CATSRGLRTGGSQPQHF.

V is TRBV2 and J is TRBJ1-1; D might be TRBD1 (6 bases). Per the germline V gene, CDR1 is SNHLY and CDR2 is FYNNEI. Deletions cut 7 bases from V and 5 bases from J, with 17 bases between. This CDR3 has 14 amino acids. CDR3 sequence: CASKEQGPGTEAFF. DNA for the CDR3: TGTGCCAGCAAAGAACAGGGCCCTGGGACTGAAGCTTTCTTT. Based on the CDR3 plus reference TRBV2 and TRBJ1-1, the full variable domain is EPEVTQTPSHQVTQMGQEVILRCVPISNHLYFYWYRQILGQKVEFLVSFYNNEISEKSEIFDDQFSVERPDGSNFTLKIRSTKLEDSAMYFCASKEQGPGTEAFFGQGTRLTVV.

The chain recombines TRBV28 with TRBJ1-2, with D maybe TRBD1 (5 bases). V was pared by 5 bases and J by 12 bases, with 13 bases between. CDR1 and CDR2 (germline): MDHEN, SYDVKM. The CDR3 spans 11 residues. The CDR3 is CASSLSGANTF. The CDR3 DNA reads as TGTGCCAGCAGTCTCAGTGGGGCCAACACCTTC.

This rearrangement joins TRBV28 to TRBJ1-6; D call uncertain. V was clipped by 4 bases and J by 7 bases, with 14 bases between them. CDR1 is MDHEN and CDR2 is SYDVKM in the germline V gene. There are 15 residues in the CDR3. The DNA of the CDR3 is TGTGCCAGCAGTTCACCTTCTGGCGGGAATTCACCCCTCCACTTT. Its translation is CASSSPSGGNSPLHF.

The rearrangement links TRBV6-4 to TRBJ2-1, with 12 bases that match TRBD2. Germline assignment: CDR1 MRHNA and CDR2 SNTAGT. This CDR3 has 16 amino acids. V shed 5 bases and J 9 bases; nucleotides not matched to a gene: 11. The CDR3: CASSPTSGGPGGEQFF. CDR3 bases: TGTGCCAGCAGTCCGACTAGCGGGGGTCCCGGGGGTGAGCAGTTCTTC.

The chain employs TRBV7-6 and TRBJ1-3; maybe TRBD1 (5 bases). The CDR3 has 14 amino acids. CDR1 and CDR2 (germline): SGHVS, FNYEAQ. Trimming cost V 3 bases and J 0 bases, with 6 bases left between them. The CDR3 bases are TGTGCCAGCAGCTTGGGGGGCTCTGGAAACACCATATATTTT. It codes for CASSLGGSGNTIYF.

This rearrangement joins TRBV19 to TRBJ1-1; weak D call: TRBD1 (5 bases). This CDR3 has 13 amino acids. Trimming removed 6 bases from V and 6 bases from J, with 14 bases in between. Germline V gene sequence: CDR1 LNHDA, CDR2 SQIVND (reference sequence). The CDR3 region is CASSFGGYSEAFF. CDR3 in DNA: TGTGCCAGTAGCTTCGGGGGATACTCTGAAGCTTTCTTT.

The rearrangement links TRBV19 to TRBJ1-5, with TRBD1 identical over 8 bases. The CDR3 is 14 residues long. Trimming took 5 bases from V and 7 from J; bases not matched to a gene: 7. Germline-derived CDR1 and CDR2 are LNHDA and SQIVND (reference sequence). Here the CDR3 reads CASSQQGAGQPQHF. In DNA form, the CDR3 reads TGTGCCAGTAGTCAGCAGGGGGCAGGCCAGCCCCAGCATTTT.

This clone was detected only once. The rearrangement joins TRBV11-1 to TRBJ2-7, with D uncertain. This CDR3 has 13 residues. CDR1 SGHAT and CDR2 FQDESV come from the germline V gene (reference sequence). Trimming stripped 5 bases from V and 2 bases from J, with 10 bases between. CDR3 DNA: TGTGCCAGCAGCAACCCTCCAGCCTACGAGCAGTACTTC. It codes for CASSNPPAYEQYF.

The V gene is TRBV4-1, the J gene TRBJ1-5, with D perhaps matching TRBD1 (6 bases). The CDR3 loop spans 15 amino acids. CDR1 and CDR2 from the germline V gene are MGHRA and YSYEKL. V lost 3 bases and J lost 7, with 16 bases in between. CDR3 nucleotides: TGCGCCAGCAGCCAGAATACAGGGCTCGGGCAGCCCCAGCATTTT. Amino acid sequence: CASSQNTGLGQPQHF.

The CDR3 loop is CSVGTSLYTGELFF. The DNA of the CDR3 is TGCAGCGTCGGGACTAGCTTATACACCGGGGAGCTGTTTTTT. V and J are TRBV29-1 and TRBJ2-2; 9 bases fit TRBD2. The CDR3 is made up of 14 amino acids. The junction had 5 bases not matched to a gene; V was cut back by 6 bases and J by 3 bases. Looked up from germline, CDR1 is SQVTM and CDR2 is ANQGSEA.